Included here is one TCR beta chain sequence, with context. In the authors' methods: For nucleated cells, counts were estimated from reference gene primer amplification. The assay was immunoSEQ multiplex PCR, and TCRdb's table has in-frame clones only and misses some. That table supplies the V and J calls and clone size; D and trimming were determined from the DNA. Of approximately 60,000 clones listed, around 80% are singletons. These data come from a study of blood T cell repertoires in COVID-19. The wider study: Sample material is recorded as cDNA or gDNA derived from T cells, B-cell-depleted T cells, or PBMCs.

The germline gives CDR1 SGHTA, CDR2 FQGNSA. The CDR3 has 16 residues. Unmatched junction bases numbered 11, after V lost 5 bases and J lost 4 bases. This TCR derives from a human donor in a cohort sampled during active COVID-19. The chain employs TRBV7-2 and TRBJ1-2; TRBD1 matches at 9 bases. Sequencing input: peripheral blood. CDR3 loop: CASSRRDRASLYGYTF. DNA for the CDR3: TGTGCCAGCAGCCGCCGGGACAGGGCAAGTCTCTATGGCTACACCTTC.